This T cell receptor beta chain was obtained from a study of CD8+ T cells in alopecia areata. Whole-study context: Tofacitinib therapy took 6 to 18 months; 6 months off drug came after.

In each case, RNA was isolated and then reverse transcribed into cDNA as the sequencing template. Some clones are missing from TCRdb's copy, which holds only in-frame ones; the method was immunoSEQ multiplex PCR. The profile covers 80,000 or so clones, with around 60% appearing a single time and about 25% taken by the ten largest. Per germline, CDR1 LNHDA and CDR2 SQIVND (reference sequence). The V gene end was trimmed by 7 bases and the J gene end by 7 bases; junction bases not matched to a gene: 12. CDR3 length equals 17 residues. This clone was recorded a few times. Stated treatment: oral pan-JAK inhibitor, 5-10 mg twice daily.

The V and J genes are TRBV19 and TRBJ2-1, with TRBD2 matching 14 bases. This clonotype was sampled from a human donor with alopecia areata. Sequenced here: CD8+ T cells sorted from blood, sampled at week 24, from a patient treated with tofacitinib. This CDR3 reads CASTKGTSGSWWNEQFF. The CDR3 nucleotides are TGTGCCAGTACCAAAGGGACTAGCGGGAGTTGGTGGAATGAGCAGTTCTTC. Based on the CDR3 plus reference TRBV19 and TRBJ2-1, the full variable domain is DGGITQSPKYLFRKEGQNVTLSCEQNLNHDAMYWYRQDPGQGLRLIYYSQIVNDFQKGDIAEGYSVSREKKESFPLTVTSAQKNPTAFYLCASTKGTSGSWWNEQFFGPGTRLTVL.